This is a list of T cell receptor beta chains from one sample in a study of CD8 T cells in Susac syndrome. TCRdb redid the calling of the immunoSEQ multiplex PCR reads with MiXCR, one entry per CDR3 protein. The table includes over 100,000 distinct CDR3 sequences, 92% detected once. The sequenced sample was CD8+ T cells from PBMCs. These TCRs come from a human donor in good health. Each CDR3 is given with its conserved first and last residue. The D gene is left open where the match is weak. Some rows have no size entry. The others give once, few or many, or a class for an expanded clone.

j_call clone_size d_call v_call cdr3_nt cdr3_aa
TRBJ1-5 . TRBD1 TRBV29-1 TGCAGCGTTGAAGCCGGGACAGGGGATCAGCCCCAGCATTTT CSVEAGTGDQPQHF
TRBJ2-2 . TRBD2 TRBV7-8 TGTGCCAGCAGCTTGAAGCGGGAGGGAACCGGGGAGCTGTTTTTT CASSLKREGTGELFF
TRBJ2-5 . . TRBV3-1 TGTGCCAGCAGCCTTGAGCCGGAGACCCAGTACTTC CASSLEPETQYF
TRBJ2-3 . TRBD2 TRBV12-3/TRBV12-4 TGTGCCAGCAGTTCGGGGACTAGCGGGAGGGGGAGCACAGATACGCAGTATTTT CASSSGTSGRGSTDTQYF
TRBJ1-3 few . TRBV7-2 TGTGCCAGCAGCTACCCAGGAGAACTCTCTGGAAACACCATATATTTT CASSYPGELSGNTIYF
TRBJ1-1 . . TRBV30 TGTGCCTGGGGGTCCCCCCACCCTATCATGAACACTGAAGCTTTCTTT CAWGSPHPIMNTEAFF
TRBJ1-1 . TRBD1 TRBV27 TGTGCCAGCGGAAAAGTTGTCTCAGGGGGAGCTTTGAACACTGAAGCTTTCTTT CASGKVVSGGALNTEAFF
TRBJ1-2 . . TRBV5-1 TGCGCCAGCAGCTCCGAACAGGGAACGTTCTACTATGGCTACACCTTC CASSSEQGTFYYGYTF
TRBJ1-1 . TRBD1 TRBV5-1 TGCGCCAGCAGCAGGACCCAGGGGGTGAACACTGAAGCTTTCTTT CASSRTQGVNTEAFF
TRBJ1-2 . . TRBV7-8 TGTGCCAGCAGCTTACTTCTTCTGAGCGATGGCTACACCTTC CASSLLLLSDGYTF
TRBJ2-5 . TRBD2 TRBV14 TGTGCCAGCAGCCAAGATGAACTAGCGGGGGGGCCTTTCCGAGAGACCCAGTACTTC CASSQDELAGGPFRETQYF
TRBJ2-7 . TRBD1 TRBV20-1 TGCAGTGCCCCGGGACAGGGGTGGGGAGAGCAGTACTTC CSAPGQGWGEQYF
TRBJ1-2 . . TRBV30 TGTGCCTGGTATACCGGAAGGGCGAACTATGACTACACCTTC CAWYTGRANYDYTF
TRBJ2-7 . . TRBV29-1 TGCAGCGTTCGTGTTAGCGGCTACGAGCAGTACTTC CSVRVSGYEQYF
TRBJ2-3 . TRBD2 TRBV9 TGTGCCAGCAGCGTAGACCTCCCCCGGCTAGCGGGGGGGCCGAATACGCAGTATTTT CASSVDLPRLAGGPNTQYF
TRBJ2-3 . TRBD2 TRBV11-2 TGTGCCAGCAGCTTAAGCCCGCCTAGCGGGAGAGGGGGTAAAGCGAATACGCAGTATTTT CASSLSPPSGRGGKANTQYF
TRBJ2-3 . TRBD2 TRBV12-3/TRBV12-4 TGTGCCAGCAGTTCCGTGGGACTAGCGGGATTAAAGTCAGATACGCAGTATTTT CASSSVGLAGLKSDTQYF
TRBJ2-1 . . TRBV6-2/TRBV6-3 TGTGCCAGCAGAACCCCCTCTAGCGAAAAGATGGGAGAGCAGTTCTTC CASRTPSSEKMGEQFF
TRBJ2-6 . . TRBV30 TGTGCCGCAACCGGGACTCGTAGCTCTGGGGCCAACGTCCTGACTTTC CAATGTRSSGANVLTF
TRBJ1-4 . . TRBV12-3/TRBV12-4 TGTGCCAGCAGTCCCGGGCCCGGGGGTGAAAAACTGTTTTTT CASSPGPGGEKLFF
TRBJ2-7 . . TRBV7-9 TGTGCCAGCAGCCTCTCCGGCGACTCCTACGAGCAGTACTTC CASSLSGDSYEQYF
TRBJ2-3 . TRBD2 TRBV15 TGTGCCACCAGCAGAGATGGTCTTGGGAGGGCACGATCCAGAACAGATACGCAGTATTTT CATSRDGLGRARSRTDTQYF
TRBJ2-4 few TRBD2 TRBV7-9 TGTGCCAGCAGCTTAAAGACTTCGGGACTAGCGGCAAACATTCAGTACTTC CASSLKTSGLAANIQYF
TRBJ2-1 once . TRBV5-4 TGTGCCAGCAGCTTGGCCAGAGGGAGCGTTAGAGAGCAGTTCTTC CASSLARGSVREQFF
TRBJ1-1 once . TRBV12-3/TRBV12-4 TGTGCCAGCAGTTTACATGGGATGAACACTGAAGCTTTCTTT CASSLHGMNTEAFF
TRBJ1-1 . . TRBV7-9 TGTGCCAGCATAGGAGGGAACACTGAAGCTTTCTTT CASIGGNTEAFF
TRBJ2-3 . . TRBV7-3 TGTGCCAGCTCTAGGGGCGCAAGTTTCACAGATACGCAGTATTTT CASSRGASFTDTQYF
TRBJ2-1 once . TRBV2 TGTGCCAGCAGGGGACGCTTCAATGAGCAGTTCTTC CASRGRFNEQFF
TRBJ1-1 . . TRBV7-9 TGTGCCAGCAGCCATCGTAGAGGGGGCACTGAAGCTTTCTTT CASSHRRGGTEAFF
TRBJ2-7 . TRBD2 TRBV4-1 TGCGCCAGCAGCCAAGAGTCCAGCGGGACCAGGGAGCAGTACTTC CASSQESSGTREQYF
TRBJ2-5 . TRBD2 TRBV20-1 TGCAGTGCTGCGGCCATCGGGACTAGCGGGACCGGGGGGGAGACCCAGTACTTC CSAAAIGTSGTGGETQYF
TRBJ1-4 . TRBD1 TRBV12-3/TRBV12-4 TGTGCCAGCAGTCTCCCGGGACAGGGGTATGAAGAAAAACTGTTTTTT CASSLPGQGYEEKLFF
TRBJ2-7 . . TRBV3-1 TGTGCCAGCAGCCTGGGGCCTAGCTACCTCTACGAGCAGTACTTC CASSLGPSYLYEQYF
TRBJ2-7 . . TRBV6-2/TRBV6-3 TGTGCCAGCACTAACGAGGGCTTTATCTACGAGCAGTACTTC CASTNEGFIYEQYF
TRBJ1-2 . . TRBV27 TGTGCCAGCAGGACAGGCAAAGGCTACACCTTC CASRTGKGYTF
TRBJ2-1 . . TRBV7-3 TGTGCCAGCAGCCCCGCAGTTTACAATGAGCAGTTCTTC CASSPAVYNEQFF
TRBJ1-4 once . TRBV3-1 TGTGCCAGCAGCCATTCCGCAGCTGGGGGTGAAAAACTGTTTTTT CASSHSAAGGEKLFF
TRBJ2-2 . . TRBV2 TGTGCCAGCAGTGAATTGGGGATCACCGGGGAGCTGTTTTTT CASSELGITGELFF
TRBJ1-1 . TRBD1 TRBV13 TGTGCCAGCAGCTTAGGGACAGGGCAAATGAACACTGAAGCTTTCTTT CASSLGTGQMNTEAFF
TRBJ2-5 . . TRBV20-1 TGCAGTGCTAGAAGGGAGACCCAGTACTTC CSARRETQYF
TRBJ1-2 once . TRBV20-1 TGCAGTGCTAGGACGACTGGGGCCGGCGGCTACACCTTC CSARTTGAGGYTF
TRBJ2-7 . TRBD1 TRBV20-1 TGCAGTGCTGCCCGGGACAGCAGCTCCTACGAGCAGTACTTC CSAARDSSSYEQYF
TRBJ2-1 . TRBD2 TRBV6-6 TGTGCCACCTTAGCGGGAGGGCCGCGTAATGAGCAGTTCTTC CATLAGGPRNEQFF
TRBJ2-5 . TRBD1 TRBV5-4 TGTGCCAGCAGAACGGACAGGGCGGGAGAGACCCAGTACTTC CASRTDRAGETQYF
TRBJ2-5 few TRBD1 TRBV5-8 TGTGCCAGCAGCTCTGGGACAGGGGGCAAGGAGACCCAGTACTTC CASSSGTGGKETQYF
TRBJ2-3 . . TRBV4-2 TGTGCCAGCAGCCGAGAGGGGGGAAGCACAGATACGCAGTATTTT CASSREGGSTDTQYF
TRBJ1-2 . . TRBV5-1 TGCGCCAGCAGCTTGGATCGGGGGGCGAGGTCTGGCTACACCTTC CASSLDRGARSGYTF
TRBJ1-1 . . TRBV19 TGTGCCAGTAGTCAGCAGACCAACACTGAAGCTTTCTTT CASSQQTNTEAFF